The source of this T cell receptor beta chain is a study of T cells after posttransplantation cyclophosphamide. General observations from the study: Later blood repertoires were often dominated by clones from the donor CD8+ memory compartment. After PTCy, TRB diversity resembled that of CNI/methotrexate controls. Blood and skin or GI T cell repertoires showed limited TRB overlap.

Control samples came 1 year after myeloablative marrow transplants with methotrexate plus calcineurin inhibitor. Profiling relied on immunoSEQ multiplex PCR, and the TCRdb table lists in-frame clones only, not all of them. This sample has about 21,000 clones; approximately 86% occur once, and the top ten carry approximately 2%. The CDR3 contains 10 residues. CDR1 is SGHAT and CDR2 is FQNNGV in the germline V gene. Remarks on this clone: Its antigen is not identified. At one end the junction does not follow the germline gene, possibly because of a read error.

The V call is TRBV11-2, the J call TRBJ1-2; D call uncertain. The sequences come from PBMCs, collected 350 to 400 days after allogeneic stem cell transplant with calcineurin inhibitor and methotrexate. This TCR was recovered from a female patient in her thirties or forties who received an allogeneic stem cell transplant from an unrelated donor, was CMV-positive, and had acute and chronic GVHD. A subset of T cells may come from the graft donor. CDR3 DNA: TGTGCCAGCAGCTCTACAGACCAAGCCTTC. Translation: CASSSTDQAF.